This T cell receptor (beta chain) came from a study of cytomegalovirus exposure and HLA in healthy donors. The CDR3 loop spans 13 amino acids. The ends lost 10 bases at V and 0 bases at J; junction bases unmatched: 5. The germline gives CDR1 MNHEY, CDR2 SMNVEV (reference sequence). A multiplex PCR was run with 60 Vbeta primers and 13 Jbeta primers. The data were produced by immunoSEQ multiplex PCR, yet TCRdb's version contains in-frame clones alone and is incomplete. The sample is made up of about 200,000 clones, and the top ten hold 0.65% to 0.75% of it. V is TRBV27 and J is TRBJ1-1; 7 nucleotides align to TRBD1. The sequence was obtained from a boy aged 5-17 years in good health and CMV-seronegative. The sample comprised PBMCs. CDR3 DNA sequence: TGTGCCACCCAACAGGGGCTGAACACTGAAGCTTTCTTT. Translated, it gives CATQQGLNTEAFF.